This T cell receptor (beta chain) derives from a study of shared clonotypes between healthy human individuals. Measured with immunoSEQ multiplex PCR; TCRdb has only the in-frame clones, and not every one. There are some 1,900,000 clones in the sample; about 95% occur only once, and more than 0.9% lies in the top ten. Study-wide findings and caveats: Rarefaction showed sorted-subset sequencing was incomplete despite large depth.

The CDR3 has 15 residues. Trimming cost V 6 bases and J 2 bases; bases outside gene matches: 3. Looked up from germline, CDR1 is MNHEY and CDR2 is SVGAGI. Positive CCR7 selection of CD45RO-negative cells yielded the naive CD8 cells, and terminally differentiated effector memory CD45RA+ cells were excluded. With regard to this clone: The antigen remains unidentified. This sample also contains other DNA sequences that code for the same CDR3.

The sequencing input was naive CD8+ T cells sorted from blood. This chain uses TRBV6-5 with TRBJ2-1, with 11 positions matching TRBD2. This clonotype originated in a man aged 18 to 29 in good health. The CDR3 DNA sequence: TGTGCCAGCAGCTCGACTAGCGGGGCCTACAATGAGCAGTTCTTC. It specifies CASSSTSGAYNEQFF.